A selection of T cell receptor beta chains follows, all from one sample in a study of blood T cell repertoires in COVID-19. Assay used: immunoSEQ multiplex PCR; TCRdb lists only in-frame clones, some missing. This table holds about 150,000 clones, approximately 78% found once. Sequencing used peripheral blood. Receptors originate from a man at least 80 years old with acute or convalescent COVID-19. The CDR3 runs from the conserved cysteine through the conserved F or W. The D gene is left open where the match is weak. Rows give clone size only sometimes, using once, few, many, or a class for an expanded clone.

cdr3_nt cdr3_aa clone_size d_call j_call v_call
TGTGCCAGCAGTGAAAACAGGGCTGAAGCTTTCTTT CASSENRAEAFF . . TRBJ1-1 TRBV6-1
TGTGCCAGCAGCCTGGGGGGGGGCCCCTACAATGAGCAGTTCTTC CASSLGGGPYNEQFF . . TRBJ2-1 TRBV7-2
TGTGCCAGCAGCCTTCGGACAGGGGGTGGAAACGAGCAGTACTTC CASSLRTGGGNEQYF . TRBD1 TRBJ2-7 TRBV5-5
TGTGCCAGCAGCATTCGGACAGGGATCGGCTACACCTTC CASSIRTGIGYTF . TRBD1 TRBJ1-2 TRBV3-1/TRBV3-2
TGTGCCAGCAGTTACCTACAGGGGTACGCAGAGACCCAGTACTTC CASSYLQGYAETQYF few TRBD1 TRBJ2-5 TRBV6-2/TRBV6-3
TGTGCCAGCAGCTTAGGCGGACACGGTAATTCACCCCTCCACTTT CASSLGGHGNSPLHF . . TRBJ1-6 TRBV7-2
TGTGCCAGTGGTGAGGCGGGGAGGGAGACCCAGTACTTC CASGEAGRETQYF . . TRBJ2-5 TRBV6-5
TGTGCCAGTAGTAGAAGGACAGAATTAGAAATAGCTAACTATGGCTACACCTTC CASSRRTELEIANYGYTF few . TRBJ1-2 TRBV19
TGTGCCAGCAGTACTAGCACAGATACGCAGTATTTT CASSTSTDTQYF . . TRBJ2-3 TRBV7-8
TGTGCCAGTAATAAACCACGGACAGGGGAGAACACTGAAGCTTTCTTT CASNKPRTGENTEAFF . TRBD1 TRBJ1-1 TRBV19
TGCGCCAGCAGCTTGTGGGCTGGCTATGGCTACACCTTC CASSLWAGYGYTF . . TRBJ1-2 TRBV5-1
TGTGCCAGCAGCCTAGCGGGGCCTCAAGGGGAGACCCAGTACTTC CASSLAGPQGETQYF . TRBD2 TRBJ2-5 TRBV7-3
TGTGCCTGGAGGGCCCCGGGGGGCGCGGGAGGCTACACCTTC CAWRAPGGAGGYTF . . TRBJ1-2 TRBV30
TGTGCCAGCAGCCCCCTAGCGGTGGAGACCCAGTACTTC CASSPLAVETQYF . TRBD2 TRBJ2-5 TRBV11-2
TGTGCCAGCACCGAGCGTATTTCTAGCGGGGTCGGTGAGCAGTTCTTC CASTERISSGVGEQFF . TRBD2 TRBJ2-1 TRBV2
TGTGCCAGCAGCTTCGGGGGGCTTAATGAGCAGTTCTTC CASSFGGLNEQFF . . TRBJ2-1 TRBV7-9
TGTGCCAGCAGCTTAGGTACCCTCCTGGCCCCCCGAGATACGCAGTATTTT CASSLGTLLAPRDTQYF . . TRBJ2-3 TRBV7-6
TGTGCCAGCAGCCAAGCCCTAGGACTAGCGGCCAATGAGCAGTTCTTC CASSQALGLAANEQFF . TRBD2 TRBJ2-1 TRBV3-1/TRBV3-2
TGTGCCACCAGCAGAGAGACAGGGTGGTGGCCCCAGCATTTT CATSRETGWWPQHF . TRBD1 TRBJ1-5 TRBV15
TGTGCCAGTAGAGGGACAGGGACTAACTATGGCTACACCTTC CASRGTGTNYGYTF . TRBD1 TRBJ1-2 TRBV19
TGTGCCAGCAGATCAGGGGGTGGTTCGCGAGAAAAACTGTTTTTT CASRSGGGSREKLFF . TRBD1 TRBJ1-4 TRBV2